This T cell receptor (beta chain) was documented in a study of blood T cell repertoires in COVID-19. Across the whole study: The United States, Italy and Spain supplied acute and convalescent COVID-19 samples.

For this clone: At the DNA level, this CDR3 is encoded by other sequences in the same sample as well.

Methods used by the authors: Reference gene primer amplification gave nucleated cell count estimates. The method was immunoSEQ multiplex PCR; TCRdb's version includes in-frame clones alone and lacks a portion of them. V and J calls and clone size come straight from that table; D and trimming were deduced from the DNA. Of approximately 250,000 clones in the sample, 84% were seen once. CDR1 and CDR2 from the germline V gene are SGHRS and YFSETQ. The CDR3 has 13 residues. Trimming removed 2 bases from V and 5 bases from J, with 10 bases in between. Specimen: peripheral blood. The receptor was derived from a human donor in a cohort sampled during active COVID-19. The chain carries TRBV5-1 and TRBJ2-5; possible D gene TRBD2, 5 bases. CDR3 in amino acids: CASSLEGRETQYF. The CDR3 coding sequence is TGCGCCAGCAGCTTAGAGGGTAGGGAGACCCAGTACTTC. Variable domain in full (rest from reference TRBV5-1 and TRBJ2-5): KAGVTQTPRYLIKTRGQQVTLSCSPISGHRSVSWYQQTPGQGLQFLFEYFSETQRNKGNFPGRFSGRQFSNSRSEMNVSTLELGDSALYLCASSLEGRETQYFGPGTRLLVL.